This TCR beta chain was documented in a study of CD8+ T cells in alopecia areata. The wider study: Twice a day, 5 to 10 mg of oral tofacitinib was administered to treated patients. Whole-study findings and limits: Affected lesional scalp, above all in alopecia totalis/universalis, was more clonal than normal scalp. Scalp samples also yield sequences from resident alphabeta T cells of normal skin.

Concerning this clone itself: Its antigen is not known.

The V gene lost 0 bases and the J gene lost 5 bases, with 8 bases spanning the gap. The CDR3 is 15 residues long. CDR1 is LGHNA and CDR2 is YSLEER in the germline V gene. RNA, once extracted, was reverse transcribed into cDNA for use as the sequencing template. This table comes from immunoSEQ multiplex PCR, and its TCRdb copy is limited to in-frame clones, with some not included. The sample consists of 150,000 or so clones, about 50% of them appearing once. This TCR was sampled from a human donor with alopecia areata. The sample here was CD8+ T cells sorted from blood, taken at week 0. The genes are TRBV4-3 and TRBJ1-6; D is undetermined. The DNA for the CDR3 is TGCGCCAGCAGCCAAGAGGCATATGATAATTCACCCCTCCACTTT. It yields the protein CASSQEAYDNSPLHF.